The clone carrying this T cell receptor beta chain turned up a few times. Its antigen is unknown. CDR1 is DFQATT and CDR2 is SNEGSKA in the germline V gene (reference sequence). CDR3 length: 13 residues. V was clipped by 7 bases and J by 4 bases, with 14 bases between them. This specimen belongs to a study of T-cell memory formation after mild COVID-19. Notes on the study in general: Mainly CM and EM harbored the contracting CD4+ clones; mainly EMRA harbored the CD8+ ones. Clones shrinking from day 15 to 85 showed even CD4/CD8 mixes; later expanders tilted CD4+.

Constant-segment-primed 5'RACE gave TCR alpha and TCR beta cDNA libraries with sample barcodes and UMIs. One entry per CDR3 protein results from TCRdb running MiXCR on the 5' RACE reads. The sample yields approximately 180,000 distinct CDR3 sequences, roughly 17% seen once. V gene TRBV20-1 combines with J gene TRBJ2-1, with no clear D. Sequencing was carried out using PBMCs or a T cell subset sorted from them (not recorded which). The TCR originated in an adult woman who had mild COVID-19 (a few samples of this study predate the infection). Cell type and time point are not known. CDR3 sequence reads: CSVARKAYNEQFF. The CDR3 DNA follows: TGCAGTGTCGCAAGAAAAGCTTACAATGAGCAGTTCTTC.